Below are 7 T cell receptor beta chains sequenced from a single sample in a study of blood T cells in healthy people across ages. Using a J-beta primer mix together with a sample-barcoded 5' primer, a second PCR was run for about 6 to 12 cycles. TCRdb recomputed calls from the 5' RACE reads with MiXCR, one row per CDR3 protein. The sample includes 1,800,000 or so distinct CDR3 sequences, about two fifths of them seen just once. Material for sequencing was blood. These receptors originate from a human donor in good health.

The chain carries TRBV7-3 and TRBJ2-3, with D possibly matching TRBD2 (6 bases). Germline-derived CDR1 and CDR2 are SGHTA and FQGTGA. The CDR3 loop spans 15 amino acids. V gave up 5 bases and J gave up 5 bases, with 17 bases separating them. CDR3 residues: CASSPGTGAGDTQYF. The DNA of the CDR3 is TGTGCCAGCAGCCCGGGGACGGGAGCGGGAGATACGCAGTATTTT.

The CDR3 loop is CASSQQTSTPEKAFF. CDR3 nucleotide sequence: TGCGCCAGCAGCCAGCAGACAAGTACCCCTGAAAAAGCTTTCTTT. J is TRBJ1-1 and V is TRBV4-3; D remains ambiguous. Germline V gene data show CDR1 as LGHNA and CDR2 as YSLEER. V lost 3 bases, J lost 9 bases, and 20 bases lay in between. This CDR3 spans 15 amino acids.

The CDR3 is CASSEWTTGYGYTF. As DNA, the CDR3 is TGTGCCAGCAGTGAATGGACGACGGGTTATGGCTACACCTTC. The chain joins TRBV25-1 to TRBJ1-2; D uncertain. The CDR3 length is 14 residues. Trimming shortened V by 1 base and J by 5 bases, and 11 bases separated the two germline ends. CDR1 is MGHDK and CDR2 is SYGVNS in the germline V gene.

The chain couples TRBV27 to TRBJ2-7, with 9 bases identical to TRBD1. The CDR3 contains 16 residues. Germline CDR1 reads MNHEY; CDR2 reads SMNVEV (reference sequence). V shed 4 bases and J 4 bases; nucleotides not matched to a gene: 11. The CDR3 coding sequence is TGTGCCAGCAGTTACGCTCGGGACAGGGAGATTTACGAGCAGTACTTC. It yields the protein CASSYARDREIYEQYF.

The V and J genes are TRBV9 and TRBJ2-7; 8 bases fit TRBD1. This CDR3 contains 15 residues. The V gene's germline CDR1 is SGDLS and CDR2 YYNGEE. The ends lost 0 bases at V and 1 base at J; junction bases unmatched: 3. Here the CDR3 DNA reads TGTGCCAGCAGCGTAGGGACAGGGCGATCCTACGAGCAGTACTTC. Translating it yields CASSVGTGRSYEQYF.

The V gene is TRBV12-3 or TRBV12-4, the J gene TRBJ2-2; D might be TRBD1 (7 bases). Trimming cost V 5 bases and J 0 bases, with 10 bases left between them. The CDR3 spans 15 residues. CDR3 sequence: CASSAGGTNTGELFF. The CDR3 DNA reads TGTGCCAGCAGTGCAGGGGGGACGAACACCGGGGAGCTGTTTTTT.

This clonotype was observed a handful of times. The chain is built from TRBV9 and TRBJ2-5, with D perhaps matching TRBD1 or TRBD2 (5 bases each). The CDR3 consists of 14 residues. V was cut by 0 bases and J by 4 bases, with 10 bases left in between. The V gene's germline CDR1 is SGDLS and CDR2 YYNGEE. The CDR3: CASSVGSGTETQYF. The DNA of the CDR3 is TGTGCCAGCAGCGTAGGATCTGGGACAGAGACCCAGTACTTC.